This T cell receptor (beta chain) comes out of a study of response to subunit inactivated influenza vaccine. Regarding this clonotype: Its antigen remains unknown.

Study observations and caveats: The authors put forward the suggestion that each seasonal influenza vaccination may bring in only a limited number of new T cells.

The CDR3 is made up of 14 amino acids. V shed 4 bases and J shed 8 bases, with 14 bases lying between them. Germline lookup yields CDR1 MNHEY and CDR2 SVGAGI. MiXCR, applied by TCRdb to the RT-PCR reads, yields one record per CDR3 protein. The table shows 500,000 to 550,000 distinct CDR3 sequences, with approximately 7.7% occurring only once. Sequenced material: PBMCs from blood, taken roughly 24 months after vaccination. This chain links TRBV6-5 with TRBJ1-4; D is undetermined. The TCR comes from a man between 50 and 69 years old who received an inactivated influenza vaccine. CDR3 in DNA: TGTGCCAGCAGTTTCACGAAGGGTGTGGAAAAACTGTTTTTT. This gives the protein CASSFTKGVEKLFF.